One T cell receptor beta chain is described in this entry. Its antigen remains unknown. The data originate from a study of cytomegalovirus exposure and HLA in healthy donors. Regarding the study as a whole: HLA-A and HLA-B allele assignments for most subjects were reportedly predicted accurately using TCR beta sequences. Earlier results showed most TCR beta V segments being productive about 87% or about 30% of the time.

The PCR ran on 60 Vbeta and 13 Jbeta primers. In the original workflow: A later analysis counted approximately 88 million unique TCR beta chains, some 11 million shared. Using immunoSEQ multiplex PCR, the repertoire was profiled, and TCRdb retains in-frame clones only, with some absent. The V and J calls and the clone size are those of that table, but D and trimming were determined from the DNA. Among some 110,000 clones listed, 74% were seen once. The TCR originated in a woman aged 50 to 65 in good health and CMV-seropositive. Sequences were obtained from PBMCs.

Written as DNA, the CDR3 is TGTGCCACCTCAGCAAGGGGGAGGGTTTTCAACGAGCAGTACTTC. Amino acids: CATSARGRVFNEQYF. The rearrangement uses TRBV5-4 and TRBJ2-7, with TRBD2 as a possible D gene (7 bases). The CDR3 contains 15 residues. V lost 9 bases to trimming and J lost 5 bases, with 24 bases between them. The V gene's germline CDR1 is SGHNT and CDR2 YYREEE (reference sequence).